The 20 T cell receptor beta chains listed next were all sequenced from one sample in a study of regulatory T cells in long-lasting Graves disease. Assembly of TCR beta libraries relied on iRepertoire HTBI primers together with Arm-PCR of CDR3 regions. TCRdb redid the calling of the multiplex PCR reads with MiXCR, one entry per CDR3 protein. The data hold over 500,000 distinct CDR3 sequences, with around 15% observed a single time. Time point given: newly diagnosed GD, antithyroid drugs for less than 3 months. RNA extracted from PBMCs served as the sequencing template. This sample also appeared in a second study, on T cells in Graves' hyperthyroidism and ophthalmopathy.

The sample was peripheral blood mononuclear cells (PBMCs), taken at new diagnosis, from a patient treated with antithyroid drugs. The receptors were sampled from a man aged 18 to 30 with Graves disease.

The table lists this clonotype with many counts. The chain combines TRBV7-8 with TRBJ2-1; D unresolved. CDR1 is SGHVS and CDR2 is FQNEAQ in the germline V gene. The CDR3 loop spans 15 amino acids. Trimming took 6 bases from V and 2 from J, leaving 14 bases between them. The CDR3 DNA is TGTGCCAGCAGATTGGGCCAGAACACCTACAATGAGCAGTTCTTC. It encodes CASRLGQNTYNEQFF.

The chain carries TRBV9 and TRBJ2-6; D is undetermined. Germline assignment: CDR1 SGDLS and CDR2 YYNGEE. The CDR3 consists of 14 residues. Deletions cut 1 base from V and 2 bases from J, with 4 bases between. The CDR3 loop is CASSVNAGANVLTF. In DNA, the CDR3 is TGTGCCAGCAGCGTAAACGCTGGGGCCAACGTCCTGACTTTC. The full variable domain, with the rest looked up from reference TRBV9 and TRBJ2-6, is DSGVTQTPKHLITATGQRVTLRCSPRSGDLSVYWYQQSLDQGLQFLIQYYNGEERAKGNILERFSAQQFPDLHSELNLSSLELGDSALYFCASSVNAGANVLTFGAGSRLTVL.

The chain carries TRBV7-9 and TRBJ2-1; TRBD2 aligns across 11 bases. In germline, CDR1 is SEHNR, CDR2 FQNEAQ (reference sequence). The V segment lost 6 bases and the J segment 2 bases; nucleotides outside the gene matches: 6. The CDR3 runs to 16 residues. CDR3 nucleotide sequence: TGTGCCAGCAGGCCCACTAGCGGGAGAACCTACAATGAGCAGTTCTTC. Translated: CASRPTSGRTYNEQFF.

This clonotype was detected ten times or more. V gene TRBV20-1 combines with J gene TRBJ2-3; tentative D call: TRBD1 (6 bases). CDR1 and CDR2 from the germline V gene are DFQATT and SNEGSKA (reference sequence). The CDR3 runs 15 residues. V shed 2 bases and J shed 0 bases, with 12 bases lying between them. CDR3 nucleotide sequence: TGCAGTGCTAGAAGCCAGGGGTTTAGCACAGATACGCAGTATTTT. This translates into CSARSQGFSTDTQYF.

The chain carries TRBV12-3 or TRBV12-4 and TRBJ2-5; D assignment may be TRBD1 or TRBD2 (5 bases each). The V and J ends lost 7 bases and 3 bases respectively, with 15 bases between them. The CDR3 has 14 residues. The CDR3 protein is CASTRGTAEETQYF. The CDR3 DNA reads as TGTGCCAGCACCAGAGGGACGGCCGAAGAGACCCAGTACTTC.

The table lists this clonotype with a few counts. The rearrangement links TRBV5-1 to TRBJ1-5; no firm D call. CDR3 length equals 15 residues. Trimming took off 3 bases at V and 6 bases at J, with 16 bases between the two ends. Germline lookup yields CDR1 SGHRS and CDR2 YFSETQ. Written as DNA, the CDR3 is TGCGCCAGCAGCTCTGGACTCGAAGGTACTCAGCCCCAGCATTTT. It codes for CASSSGLEGTQPQHF.

This chain joins TRBV7-9 and TRBJ1-2, with TRBD1 matching 9 bases. Germline lookup yields CDR1 SEHNR and CDR2 FQNEAQ (reference sequence). With V trimmed by 6 bases and J by 6 bases, 5 bases remained unmatched. The length of the CDR3 is 13 residues. CDR3 DNA sequence: TGTGCCAGCAGTTGGGACAGGGCCCATGGCTACACCTTC. Protein: CASSWDRAHGYTF.

The chain uses TRBV5-1 and TRBJ2-5; 8 positions agree with TRBD2. Germline V gives CDR1 SGHRS, CDR2 YFSETQ. The V segment lost 5 bases and the J segment 5 bases; nucleotides outside the gene matches: 17. The CDR3 spans 17 residues. In nucleotides, the CDR3 is TGCGCCAGCAGTGCAAGGATGGGACTAGTGGCTTCGGAGACCCAGTACTTC. Its translation: CASSARMGLVASETQYF.

This clonotype was seen many times. V and J are TRBV27 and TRBJ1-1; no clear D gene. The length of the CDR3 is 13 residues. Germline loops: CDR1 MNHEY, CDR2 SMNVEV (reference sequence). Trimming took off 4 bases at V and 4 bases at J, with 10 bases between the two ends. CDR3 bases: TGTGCCAGCAGTTCCCGGGAGGGCACTGAAGCTTTCTTT. This gives the protein CASSSREGTEAFF.

This clonotype was seen many times. CDR3: CASSPGLGRDEKLFF. CDR3 nucleotides: TGTGCCAGCAGTCCGGGCCTGGGGCGGGATGAAAAACTGTTTTTT. The J gene is TRBJ1-4, the V gene TRBV12-3 or TRBV12-4; TRBD1 might be the D (5 bases). Trimming shortened V by 5 bases and J by 6 bases, and 16 bases separated the two germline ends. The CDR3 has 15 residues.

This clonotype was detected only a few times. V gene TRBV12-3 or TRBV12-4 combines with J gene TRBJ2-3; D gene unclear. The CDR3 has 14 residues. V lost 6 bases, J lost 0 bases, and 10 bases lay in between. DNA for the CDR3: TGTGCCAGCAGCTCTCTTCTTAGCACAGATACGCAGTATTTT. Its translation is CASSSLLSTDTQYF.

Only a few counts were recorded for this clonotype. The CDR3 sequence is CSARHDEPKPQHF. The CDR3 DNA reads as TGCAGTGCTAGACACGACGAGCCTAAGCCCCAGCATTTT. The chain joins TRBV20-1 to TRBJ1-5; D not resolved. The germline gives CDR1 DFQATT, CDR2 SNEGSKA (reference sequence). Trimming took 2 bases from V and 8 from J, leaving 13 bases between them. The CDR3 is 13 amino acids.

This clonotype was found many times. The V and J genes are TRBV20-1 and TRBJ2-3, with 10 bases fitting TRBD2. The CDR3 runs 13 residues. Germline V CDR1 and CDR2: DFQATT, SNEGSKA (reference sequence). For the CDR3, the DNA is TGCAGCAAACTAGCGGGGATCACAGATACGCAGTATTTT. It yields the protein CSKLAGITDTQYF.

In this sample, this clonotype turned up a few times. V is TRBV4-1 and J is TRBJ2-3; D may be TRBD2 (6 bases). This CDR3 has 16 residues. V was pared by 0 bases and J by 2 bases, with 12 bases between. Germline lookup yields CDR1 MGHRA and CDR2 YSYEKL. Here the CDR3 reads CASSQDRASATDTQYF. CDR3 nucleotides: TGCGCCAGCAGCCAAGATAGGGCTAGCGCCACAGATACGCAGTATTTT.

The CDR3 coding sequence is TGCGCCAGCAGCCTGACAGAGGGACTAGCCCCCTACGAGCAGTACTTC. Translating gives CASSLTEGLAPYEQYF. V and J are TRBV4-1 and TRBJ2-7, with 9 nucleotides matching TRBD2. Germline CDR1 reads MGHRA; CDR2 reads YSYEKL. This CDR3 spans 16 amino acids. Trimming took 4 bases from V and 2 from J; bases not matched to a gene: 9.

This clonotype was detected a few times. The chain couples TRBV20-1 to TRBJ1-2; 8 nucleotides align to TRBD1. CDR3 length equals 14 residues. CDR1 is DFQATT, CDR2 SNEGSKA, per germline (reference sequence). V shed 3 bases, J shed 4 bases, and the junction held 7 bases outside the gene matches. Here the CDR3 DNA reads TGCAGTGCTAGCAGGACAGGGTCAGCCTATGGCTACACCTTC. This sequence encodes CSASRTGSAYGYTF.

This chain connects TRBV7-3 to TRBJ2-6, with 11 bases identical to TRBD1. Germline V lookup: CDR1 SGHTA, CDR2 FQGTGA. After removal of 5 bases from V and 4 bases from J, the junction contained 7 bases not matched to a gene. The CDR3 has 17 residues. The CDR3 DNA sequence: TGTGCCAGCAGCCGCGGACAGGGGGCGTTCGGGGCCAACGTCCTGACTTTC. Translating gives CASSRGQGAFGANVLTF.

As DNA, the CDR3 is TGTGCCAGCAGTACCGGACCCCTAGGGGGGTACGAGCAGTACTTC. This codes for CASSTGPLGGYEQYF. The rearrangement joins TRBV28 to TRBJ2-7; TRBD1 or TRBD2 may be the D gene (6 bases each). Germline V gives CDR1 MDHEN, CDR2 SYDVKM. This CDR3 has 15 amino acids. The V and J ends lost 5 bases and 4 bases respectively, with 18 bases between them.

The chain is built from TRBV7-3 and TRBJ2-3; no firm D call. CDR1 is SGHTA, CDR2 FQGTGA, per germline. The CDR3 runs 19 residues. The ends were cut back, 4 bases at V and 2 bases at J, with 25 bases in the middle. CDR3 in amino acids: CASSSPKDLREPLTDTQYF. Written as DNA, the CDR3 is TGTGCCAGCAGCTCCCCCAAGGATCTAAGGGAACCCCTCACAGATACGCAGTATTTT.

The V call is TRBV4-2, the J call TRBJ2-3; D unclear. V was shortened by 0 bases and J by 7 bases, with 8 bases between the two germline ends. This CDR3 spans 13 amino acids. Per germline, CDR1 LGHNA and CDR2 YNFKEQ. The CDR3 nucleotides read TGTGCCAGCAGCCAAGAATTTAGGCATACGCAGTATTTT. This codes for CASSQEFRHTQYF.